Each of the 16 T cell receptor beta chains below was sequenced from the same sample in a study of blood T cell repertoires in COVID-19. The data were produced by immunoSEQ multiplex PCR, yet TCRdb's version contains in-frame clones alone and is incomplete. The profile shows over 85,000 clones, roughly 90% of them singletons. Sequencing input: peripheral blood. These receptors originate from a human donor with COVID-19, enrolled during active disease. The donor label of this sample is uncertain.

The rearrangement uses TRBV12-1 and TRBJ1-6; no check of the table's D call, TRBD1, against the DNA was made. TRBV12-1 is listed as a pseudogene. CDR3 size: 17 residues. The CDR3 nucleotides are TGTGCCAGCAGCTTTGACCAGACAGGGGAAGGGAATTCACCCCTCCACTTT. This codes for CASSFDQTGEGNSPLHF.

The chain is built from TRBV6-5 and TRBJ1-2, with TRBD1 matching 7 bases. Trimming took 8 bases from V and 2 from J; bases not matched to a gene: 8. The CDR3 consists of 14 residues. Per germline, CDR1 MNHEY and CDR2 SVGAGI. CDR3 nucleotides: TGTGCCAGCGGGACAGTGGGGGTCAACTATGGCTACACCTTC. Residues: CASGTVGVNYGYTF.

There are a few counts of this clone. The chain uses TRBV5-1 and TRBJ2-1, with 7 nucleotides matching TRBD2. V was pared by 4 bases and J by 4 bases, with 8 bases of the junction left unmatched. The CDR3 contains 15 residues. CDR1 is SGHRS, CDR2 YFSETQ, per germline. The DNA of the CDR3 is TGCGCCAGCAGCGTCGGGACTACCGCTTACAATGAGCAGTTCTTC. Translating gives CASSVGTTAYNEQFF.

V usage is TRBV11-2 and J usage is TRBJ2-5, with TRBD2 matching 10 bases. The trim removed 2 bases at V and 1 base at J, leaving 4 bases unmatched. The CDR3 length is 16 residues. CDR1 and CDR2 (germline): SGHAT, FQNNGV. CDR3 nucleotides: TGTGCCAGCAGCTTAATGGCTAGCGGGGGCCAAGAGACCCAGTACTTC. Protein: CASSLMASGGQETQYF.

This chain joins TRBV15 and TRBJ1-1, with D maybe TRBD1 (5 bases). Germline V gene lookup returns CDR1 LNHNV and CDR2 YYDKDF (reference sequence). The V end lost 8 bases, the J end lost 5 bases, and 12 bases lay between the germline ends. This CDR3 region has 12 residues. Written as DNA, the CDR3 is TGTGCCACCCACCGTTGGACAACTGAAGCTTTCTTT. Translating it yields CATHRWTTEAFF.

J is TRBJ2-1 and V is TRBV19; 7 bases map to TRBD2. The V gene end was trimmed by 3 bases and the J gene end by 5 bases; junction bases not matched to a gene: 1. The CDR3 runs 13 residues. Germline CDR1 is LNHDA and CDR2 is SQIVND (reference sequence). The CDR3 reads CASSIGTNNEQFF. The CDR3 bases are TGTGCCAGTAGTATCGGGACTAACAATGAGCAGTTCTTC.

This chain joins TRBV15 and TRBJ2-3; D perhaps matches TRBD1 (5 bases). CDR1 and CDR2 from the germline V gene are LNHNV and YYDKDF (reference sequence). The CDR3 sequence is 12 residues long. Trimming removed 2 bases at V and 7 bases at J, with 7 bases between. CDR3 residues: CATSRPDNTQYF. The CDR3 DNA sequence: TGTGCCACCAGCAGACCGGACAATACGCAGTATTTT.

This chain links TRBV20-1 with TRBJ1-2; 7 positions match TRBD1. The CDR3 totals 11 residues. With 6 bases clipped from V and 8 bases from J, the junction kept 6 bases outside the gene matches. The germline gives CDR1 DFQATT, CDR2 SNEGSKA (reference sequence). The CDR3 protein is CSAWNRGGYTF. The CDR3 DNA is TGCAGTGCCTGGAACAGGGGCGGCTACACCTTC.

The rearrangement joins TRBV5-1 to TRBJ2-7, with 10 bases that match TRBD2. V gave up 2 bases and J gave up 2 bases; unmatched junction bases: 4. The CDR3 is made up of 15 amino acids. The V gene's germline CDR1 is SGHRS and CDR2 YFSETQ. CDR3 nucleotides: TGCGCCAGCAGCTTCTCGCTAGCGGGAGCCTACGAGCAGTACTTC. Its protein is CASSFSLAGAYEQYF.

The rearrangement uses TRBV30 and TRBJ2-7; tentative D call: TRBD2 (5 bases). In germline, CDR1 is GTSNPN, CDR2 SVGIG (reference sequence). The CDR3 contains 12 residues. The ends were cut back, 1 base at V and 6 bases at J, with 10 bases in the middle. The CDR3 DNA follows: TGTGCCTGGAGTGCCAACGGGGTCGAGCAGTACTTC. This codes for CAWSANGVEQYF.

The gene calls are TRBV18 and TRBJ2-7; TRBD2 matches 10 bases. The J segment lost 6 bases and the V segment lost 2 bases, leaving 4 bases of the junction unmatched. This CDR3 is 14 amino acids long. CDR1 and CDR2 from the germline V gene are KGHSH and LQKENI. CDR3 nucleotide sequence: TGTGCCAGCTCACCAAGCGGGGGGGAGTCCGAGCAGTACTTC. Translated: CASSPSGGESEQYF.

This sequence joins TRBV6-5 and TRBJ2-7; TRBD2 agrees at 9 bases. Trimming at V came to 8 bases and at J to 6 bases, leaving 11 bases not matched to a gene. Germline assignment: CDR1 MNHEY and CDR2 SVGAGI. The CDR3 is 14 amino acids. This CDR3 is CASQRTSVTGEQYF. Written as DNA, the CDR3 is TGTGCCAGCCAAAGGACTAGCGTGACTGGCGAGCAGTACTTC.

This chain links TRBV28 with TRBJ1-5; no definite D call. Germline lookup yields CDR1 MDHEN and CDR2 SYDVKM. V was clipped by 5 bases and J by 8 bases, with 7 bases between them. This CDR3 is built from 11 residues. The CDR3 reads CASSTREPQHF. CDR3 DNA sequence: TGTGCCAGCAGTACGCGGGAGCCCCAGCATTTT.

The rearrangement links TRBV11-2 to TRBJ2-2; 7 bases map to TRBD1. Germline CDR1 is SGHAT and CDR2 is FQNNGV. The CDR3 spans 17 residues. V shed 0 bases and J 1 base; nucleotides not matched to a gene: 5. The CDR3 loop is CASSLDWDRQNTGELFF. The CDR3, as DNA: TGTGCCAGCAGCTTAGACTGGGACAGACAGAACACCGGGGAGCTGTTTTTT.

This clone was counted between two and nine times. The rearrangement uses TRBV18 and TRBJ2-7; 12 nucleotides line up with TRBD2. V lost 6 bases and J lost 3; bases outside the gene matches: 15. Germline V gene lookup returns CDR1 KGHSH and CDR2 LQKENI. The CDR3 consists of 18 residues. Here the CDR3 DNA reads TGTGCCAGCTCTACAGGGGGACTAGCGGGCCGCCTAAACTACGAGCAGTACTTC. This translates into CASSTGGLAGRLNYEQYF.

The CDR3 region is CASSTQTSGQFF. The CDR3 coding sequence is TGTGCCAGCAGCACCCAGACTTCGGGGCAGTTCTTC. The chain is built from TRBV9 and TRBJ2-1; D is uncertain. The CDR3 totals 12 residues. The V and J ends lost 4 bases and 12 bases respectively, with 14 bases between them. The germline gives CDR1 SGDLS, CDR2 YYNGEE.